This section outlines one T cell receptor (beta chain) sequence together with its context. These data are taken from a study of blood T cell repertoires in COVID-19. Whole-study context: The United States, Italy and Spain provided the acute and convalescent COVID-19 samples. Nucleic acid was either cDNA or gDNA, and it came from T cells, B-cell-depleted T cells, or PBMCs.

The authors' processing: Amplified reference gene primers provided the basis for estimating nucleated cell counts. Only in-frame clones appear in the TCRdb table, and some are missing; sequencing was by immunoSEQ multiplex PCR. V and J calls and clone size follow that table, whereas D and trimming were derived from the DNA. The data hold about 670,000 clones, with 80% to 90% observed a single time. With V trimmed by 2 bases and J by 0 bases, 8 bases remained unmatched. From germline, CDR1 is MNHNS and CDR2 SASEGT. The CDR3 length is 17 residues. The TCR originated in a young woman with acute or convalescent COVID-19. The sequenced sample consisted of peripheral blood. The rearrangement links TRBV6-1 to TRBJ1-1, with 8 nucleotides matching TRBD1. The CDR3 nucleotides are TGTGCCAGCAGTGAAATTTGGACAGGGAACATGAACACTGAAGCTTTCTTT. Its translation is CASSEIWTGNMNTEAFF.